This T cell receptor beta chain was documented in a study of siplizumab effects on memory and regulatory T cells (dated by TCRdb to between 2019 and 2020). For the study in its entirety: The study examined how the anti-CD2 antibody siplizumab affects alloreactive T-cell subsets in allogeneic mixed lymphocyte reactions built from human PBMCs.

Remarks on this clone: What this receptor recognizes is not known. Base qualities were left out, and no much larger clone turns up one base away.

Its CDR3 holds 17 amino acids, cysteine through phenylalanine. CDR3 DNA only is kept here, 51 bases in frame from base 1. Library preparation was by the immunoSEQ multiplex PCR assay. Approximately 100,000 TCR templates per sample were assayed on the deep sequencing platform. Genomic DNA extracted from sorted T cells was the material used for TCRbeta CDR3 sequencing. In the original analysis: The R programming language was used for clonal analysis of the TCRbeta CDR3 data. Unstimulated samples were compared with post-reaction CFSE-low samples to define alloreactive CD4+ and CD8+ clones. Regulatory or non-regulatory origin was assigned to alloreactive CD4+ clones by matching of sequences to sorted unstimulated Treg and non-Treg repertoires. Here the immuneACCESS table is served through TCRdb, limited to in-frame sequences with V and J called. Missing clones are a known gap in these copies; in checked studies unresolved V genes cover under half, and the rest lacks a known reason. D and trimming were read from the DNA, whereas the V and J calls and clone size are those reported in that table. The sample table records approximately 100,000 clones; about nine tenths of these occur just once. Jointly, the top ten make up approximately 12% of the sample.

Paper-wide results and their limitations: Whether proliferating Tregs from siplizumab cultures actually had suppressive function was not functionally confirmed. A naive or memory phenotype could not be assigned to roughly 80-95% of proliferating CD4+ or CD8+ clones. Greater diversity appeared to be present in unstimulated naive T cells than in memory T cells, and a substantial contribution to the alloresponse seemed to be made by naive cells. Of the alloreactive CD4+ clones that could be mapped, the Treg-derived share averaged about 63% with siplizumab compared with approximately 30% in control reactions. Because sequences below about 10^-5 frequency were poorly captured, only a minor fraction of alloreactive clones could be mapped to unstimulated subsets. Siplizumab significantly reduced the cumulative frequency of alloreactive sequences traceable to unstimulated CD4+ memory T cells.

Sorted unstimulated T cells, along with proliferating T cells recovered from mixed lymphocyte reactions, underwent TCRbeta CDR3 sequencing. Fresh whole blood from some ten HLA-typed healthy donors was used as the source from which PBMCs were isolated. Unstimulated CD4+ non-regulatory T cells were FACS-sorted to map the origin of alloreactive clones. The rearranged chain carries TRBV21-1 and TRBJ2-7; no check of the table's D call, TRBD2, against the DNA was made. TRBV21-1 is a pseudogene locus. This sequence was found in a human donor in good health. Sequenced material: non-Treg CD4+ T cells sorted from blood. In light of the paper, this sample's cell subset or site label describes: FACS-sorted unstimulated CD4+ non-regulatory T cells. The nucleotide sequence reads as follows: TGTGCCAGCAGCAAGGGACTAGCGGTCACAAAGTCCTACGAGCAGTACTTC. Its translation is CASSKGLAVTKSYEQYF.